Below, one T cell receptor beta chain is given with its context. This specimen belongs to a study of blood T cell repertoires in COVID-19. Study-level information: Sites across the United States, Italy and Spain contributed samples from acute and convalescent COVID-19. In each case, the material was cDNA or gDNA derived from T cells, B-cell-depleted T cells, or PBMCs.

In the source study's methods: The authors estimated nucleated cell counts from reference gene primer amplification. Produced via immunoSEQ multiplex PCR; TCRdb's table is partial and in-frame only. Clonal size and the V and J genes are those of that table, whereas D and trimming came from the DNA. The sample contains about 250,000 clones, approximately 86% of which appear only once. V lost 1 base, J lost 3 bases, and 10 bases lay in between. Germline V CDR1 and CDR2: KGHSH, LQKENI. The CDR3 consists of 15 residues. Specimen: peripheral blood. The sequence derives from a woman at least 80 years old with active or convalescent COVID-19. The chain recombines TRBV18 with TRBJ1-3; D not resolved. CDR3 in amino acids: CASSPRRFYGNTIYF. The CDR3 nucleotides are TGTGCCAGCTCACCACGGCGGTTTTATGGAAACACCATATATTTT.